This T cell receptor beta chain was documented in a study of vaccination and CD4 T cells after COVID-19. CDR3 length: 15 residues. The germline V gene encodes CDR1 MNHEY and CDR2 SVGEGT. The V end was cut by 6 bases, the J end by 2 bases, with 14 bases between. As for this clonotype: Its specificity is not known.

CD4+ T cells that had been cultured provided DNA sequenced with the Oncomine TCR Beta short-read assay. A single record per CDR3 protein comes from TCRdb applying MiXCR to the PCR reads. This sample has about 16,000 distinct CDR3 sequences; 30% to 45% occur once, and the top ten carry roughly 15%. The treatment denotes: approximately nine-day PBMC culture with coronavirus spike peptide pools or control peptides (ViraFEST assay). Half of the medium was exchanged for fresh IL-2 medium, first on day 3 and then on day 7. The rearrangement joins TRBV6-2 or TRBV6-3 to TRBJ1-5; D is unclear. This TCR was sampled from a human donor with COVID-19. Sequencing used cultured CD4+ T cells from blood. The CDR3 here is CASSPAAAGNQPQHF. The CDR3 DNA reads as TGTGCCAGCAGCCCCGCCGCGGCTGGCAATCAGCCCCAGCATTTT.